These 9 T cell receptor beta chains share one sample of origin, sequenced in a study of T cell responses to AZD1222 COVID-19 vaccine. Profiling relied on immunoSEQ multiplex PCR, and the TCRdb table lists in-frame clones only, not all of them. This table holds about 81,000 clones, about 92% found once. Specimen: peripheral blood, collected on day 0 of AZD1222 vaccination. The receptors were sampled from an adult in good health.

The chain uses TRBV28 and TRBJ2-7; D might be TRBD2 (6 bases). Germline-derived CDR1 and CDR2 are MDHEN and SYDVKM. Trimming shortened V by 4 bases and J by 2 bases, and 18 bases separated the two germline ends. The CDR3 runs 16 residues. CDR3 protein: CASSSPWRGPTYEQYF. In nucleotides, the CDR3 is TGTGCCAGCAGTTCCCCATGGCGGGGACCAACCTACGAGCAGTACTTC.

This chain uses TRBV5-6 with TRBJ2-2; TRBD1 is a possible D gene (5 bases). In germline, CDR1 is SGHDT, CDR2 YYEEEE. This CDR3 is built from 16 residues. The germline V and J ends were trimmed by 0 bases and 0 bases, with 9 bases remaining between them. CDR3 nucleotide sequence: TGTGCCAGCAGCTTGGTGCCGACAGCGAACACCGGGGAGCTGTTTTTT. It translates to CASSLVPTANTGELFF.

J is TRBJ2-2 and V is TRBV29-1, with TRBD1 matching 11 bases. The germline gives CDR1 SQVTM, CDR2 ANQGSEA. The J segment lost 6 bases and the V segment lost 7 bases, leaving 4 bases of the junction unmatched. This CDR3 has 13 residues. The CDR3 DNA follows: TGCAGCGGGGGACAGGGGGGAGCCGGGGAGCTGTTTTTT. Translated, it gives CSGGQGGAGELFF.

In nucleotides, the CDR3 is TGCAGTGCGAGACAGGCGATAGAGCAGTTCTTC. Residues: CSARQAIEQFF. The chain combines TRBV20-1 with TRBJ2-1; perhaps TRBD1 as D (6 bases). This CDR3 has 11 residues. V was trimmed by 6 bases and J by 10 bases, leaving 13 bases between them. Germline CDR1 is DFQATT and CDR2 is SNEGSKA (reference sequence).

This chain uses TRBV3-1 (or the pseudogene TRBV3-2) with TRBJ2-7, with D possibly matching TRBD1 (7 bases). This CDR3 comprises 14 residues. Germline values: CDR1 LGHDT, CDR2 YNNKEL (reference sequence). Trimming left V 5 bases short and J 6 bases short, with 17 bases between. The CDR3 here is CASSGPGGGSEQYF. In nucleotides, the CDR3 is TGTGCCAGCAGCGGCCCCGGAGGGGGCAGCGAGCAGTACTTC.

V is TRBV7-9 and J is TRBJ2-1; D remains ambiguous. CDR1 is SEHNR, CDR2 FQNEAQ, per germline (reference sequence). The CDR3 spans 15 residues. V shed 0 bases and J shed 2 bases, with 8 bases lying between them. The CDR3 region is CASSLASTTYNEQFF. CDR3 bases: TGTGCCAGCAGCTTAGCCTCCACTACCTACAATGAGCAGTTCTTC.

The V and J genes are TRBV28 and TRBJ2-5, with D uncertain. Germline V gene sequence: CDR1 MDHEN, CDR2 SYDVKM. The CDR3 is 13 residues long. The ends were cut back, 3 bases at V and 2 bases at J, with 7 bases in the middle. The CDR3 reads CASSFGNQETQYF. The DNA of the CDR3 is TGTGCCAGCAGTTTCGGTAATCAAGAGACCCAGTACTTC.

The rearrangement joins TRBV18 to TRBJ1-1, with 8 bases matching TRBD1. Germline values: CDR1 KGHSH, CDR2 LQKENI. This CDR3 has 17 residues. V lost 3 bases and J lost 0; bases outside the gene matches: 9. This CDR3 is CASSPGTGGIVNTEAFF. Here the CDR3 DNA reads TGTGCCAGCTCACCGGGCACAGGGGGTATAGTGAACACTGAAGCTTTCTTT.

The J gene is TRBJ2-3, the V gene TRBV28, with 10 bases lining up with TRBD2. Germline V gene data show CDR1 as MDHEN and CDR2 as SYDVKM. The CDR3 loop spans 15 amino acids. Losses at the gene ends were 4 bases for V and 7 bases for J; bases not matched to a gene: 8. As DNA, the CDR3 is TGTGCCAGCAGTTGGCTAGCGGGAGAGGCATATACGCAGTATTTT. Translation gives CASSWLAGEAYTQYF.